The T cell receptor (beta chain) described here comes from a study of CD8+CD57+ T cells in acquired aplastic anemia. Turning to the study itself: DNA recovered from sorted CD4+ and CD8+ cells had a mean of approximately 3 ug. The study's findings and limits: A set of more than 25 CD8+ CDR3 sequences was shared between patients and controls, and these sequences appeared highly expressed in patients.

In patients chosen for sequencing, flow cytometry had shown CD8+CD57+ cell expansion. A severe acquired aplastic anemia diagnosis applied to all patients. Prior therapy had not been administered to any patient at the time of blood sampling. The junction had 6 bases not matched to a gene; V was cut back by 6 bases and J by 6 bases. This CDR3 contains 14 residues. Germline V gives CDR1 LNHDA, CDR2 SQIVND (reference sequence). Genomic DNA was employed as the template in profiling TCR beta VDJ and CDR3. TCRdb redid the calling of the reads with MiXCR, one entry per CDR3 protein. Of over 150,000 distinct CDR3 sequences listed, 71% were seen once; the top ten hold approximately 50%. Regarding this clonotype: Its specificity is not known.

The TCR comes from a human donor with aplastic anemia. Material: sorted CD4+, CD8+, or CD8+CD57+ T cells (not recorded which) from PBMCs. The chain couples TRBV19 to TRBJ1-5, with 9 bases fitting TRBD1. For the CDR3, the DNA is TGTGCCAGTAGGGGGGGACAGGGTATTCAGCCCCAGCATTTT. Translation gives CASRGGQGIQPQHF.